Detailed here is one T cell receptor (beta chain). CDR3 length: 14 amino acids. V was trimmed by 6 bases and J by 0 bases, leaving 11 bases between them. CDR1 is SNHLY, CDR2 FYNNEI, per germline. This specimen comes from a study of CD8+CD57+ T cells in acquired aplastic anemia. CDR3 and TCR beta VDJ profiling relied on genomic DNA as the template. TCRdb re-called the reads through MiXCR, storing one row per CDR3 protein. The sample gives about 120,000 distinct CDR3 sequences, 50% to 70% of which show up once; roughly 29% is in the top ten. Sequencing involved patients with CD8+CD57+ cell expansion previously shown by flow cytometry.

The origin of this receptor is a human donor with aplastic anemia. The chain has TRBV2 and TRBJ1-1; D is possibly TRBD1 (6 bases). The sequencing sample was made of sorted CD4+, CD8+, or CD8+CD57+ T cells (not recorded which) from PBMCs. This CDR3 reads CASRNNRVNTEAFF. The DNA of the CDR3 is TGTGCCAGCAGGAACAACAGGGTGAACACTGAAGCTTTCTTT.